This TCR beta chain was retrieved from a study of shared clonotypes between healthy human individuals. The overall study: Plates per donor: three CD4 naive, three CD4 memory, two CD8 naive, one CD8 memory.

Replicate PCRs from sorted subsets contained approximately 220 ng DNA, which is some 29,000 T cell genomes. This table comes from immunoSEQ multiplex PCR, and its TCRdb copy is limited to in-frame clones, with some not included. The sample holds 2 million to 2.5 million clones, approximately 95% seen once. General observations from the study: Of the naive CD4 clonotypes, approximately 5% were shared across four donors.

Trimming took off 11 bases at V and 1 base at J, with 14 bases between the two ends. The CDR3 extends over 14 amino acids. From germline, CDR1 is MDHEN and CDR2 SYDVKM. In regard to this clone: Antigen specificity is unknown.

Donors, healthy HIV-negative adults, lacked recent acute infections or vaccinations. The V call is TRBV28, the J call TRBJ2-2; D is perhaps TRBD2 (6 bases). The sequence was collected from a man aged 18-30 years in good health. Some clones in this sample may be carry-over from other donors' samples. Material for sequencing was naive CD4+ T cells from PBMCs. As to subset: CD45RA+ positively selected. The CDR3 DNA sequence: TGTGCCTTGGGTGCGGGAATGAACACCGGGGAGCTGTTTTTT. It is translated as CALGAGMNTGELFF.